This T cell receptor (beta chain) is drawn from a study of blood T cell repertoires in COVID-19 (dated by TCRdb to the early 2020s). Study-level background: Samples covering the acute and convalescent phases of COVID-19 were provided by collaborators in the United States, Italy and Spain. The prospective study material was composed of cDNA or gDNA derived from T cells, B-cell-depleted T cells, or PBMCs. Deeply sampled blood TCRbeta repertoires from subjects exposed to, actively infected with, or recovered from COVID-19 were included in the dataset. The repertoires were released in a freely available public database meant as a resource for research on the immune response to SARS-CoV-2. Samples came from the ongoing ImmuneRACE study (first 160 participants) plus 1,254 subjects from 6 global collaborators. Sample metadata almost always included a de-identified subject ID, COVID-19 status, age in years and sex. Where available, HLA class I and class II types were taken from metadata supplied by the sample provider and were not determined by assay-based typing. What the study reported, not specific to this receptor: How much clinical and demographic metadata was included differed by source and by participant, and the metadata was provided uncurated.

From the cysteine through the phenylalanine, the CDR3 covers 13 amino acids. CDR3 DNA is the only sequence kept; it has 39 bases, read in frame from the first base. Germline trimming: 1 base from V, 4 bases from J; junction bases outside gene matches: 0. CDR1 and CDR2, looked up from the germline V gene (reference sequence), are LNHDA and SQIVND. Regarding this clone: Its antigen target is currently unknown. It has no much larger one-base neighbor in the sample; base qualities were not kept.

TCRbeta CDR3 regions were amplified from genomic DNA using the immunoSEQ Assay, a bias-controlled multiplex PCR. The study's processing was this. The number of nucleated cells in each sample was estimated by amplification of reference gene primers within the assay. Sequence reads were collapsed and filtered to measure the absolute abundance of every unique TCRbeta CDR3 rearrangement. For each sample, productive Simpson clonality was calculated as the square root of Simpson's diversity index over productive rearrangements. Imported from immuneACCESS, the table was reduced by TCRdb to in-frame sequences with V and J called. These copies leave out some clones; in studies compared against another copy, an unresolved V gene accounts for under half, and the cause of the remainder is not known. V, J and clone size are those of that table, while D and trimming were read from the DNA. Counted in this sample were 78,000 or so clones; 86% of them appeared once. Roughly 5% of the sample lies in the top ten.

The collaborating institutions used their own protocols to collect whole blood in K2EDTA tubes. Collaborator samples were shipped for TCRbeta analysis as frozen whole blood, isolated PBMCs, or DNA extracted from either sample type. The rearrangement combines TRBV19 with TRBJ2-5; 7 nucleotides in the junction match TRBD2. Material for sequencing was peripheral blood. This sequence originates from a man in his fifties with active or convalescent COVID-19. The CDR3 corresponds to CASSIGLAETQYF. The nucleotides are TGTGCCAGTAGTATAGGACTAGCAGAGACCCAGTACTTC.